Each of the 2 T cell receptor beta chains below was sequenced from the same sample in a study of Ad26.COV2.S vaccination and SARS-CoV-2 variants. TCRdb keeps only in-frame clones here, not all; method: immunoSEQ multiplex PCR. Among roughly 510,000 clones listed, around 88% were seen once. Treatment specified: about 20 received Ad26.COV2.S at low or high dose, single or two shots; roughly five received placebo; per-sample allocation not given. Samples came from day 63 after the first vaccine or placebo injection. Here the sequenced sample was peripheral blood, taken in a trial of Ad26.COV2.S vaccine versus placebo. These receptors were collected from a person between 18 and 65 years old who received the Ad26.COV2.S COVID-19 vaccine or a placebo.

J is TRBJ1-1 and V is TRBV14; possibly TRBD1 for D (6 bases). Germline V lookup: CDR1 SGHDN, CDR2 FVKESK. Trimming shortened V by 3 bases and J by 10 bases, and 12 bases separated the two germline ends. CDR3 length equals 12 residues. CDR3 protein: CASSQDPRGAFF. Here the CDR3 DNA reads TGTGCCAGCAGCCAGGACCCCAGGGGAGCTTTCTTT.

The chain carries TRBV19 and TRBJ1-5, with D possibly matching TRBD1 (5 bases). This CDR3 has 16 residues. Germline-derived CDR1 and CDR2 are LNHDA and SQIVND (reference sequence). V was pared by 3 bases and J by 5 bases, with 17 bases between. CDR3 coding DNA: TGTGCCAGTAGTATGATTGGGGGTGGGAAAGATCAGCCCCAGCATTTT. Protein sequence: CASSMIGGGKDQPQHF.